Below, 2 T cell receptor beta chains from the same sample are listed, as sequenced in a study of shared clonotypes between healthy human individuals. Data came from immunoSEQ multiplex PCR; TCRdb stores just in-frame clones and leaves some out. This sample has 2.3 million or so clones; approximately 93% occur once, and the top ten carry 0.3% to 0.4%. Sample: naive CD4+ T cells from PBMCs. Subset of the sample: CD45RA+ positively selected. All receptors derive from a man younger than 35 in good health. Some clones in this sample may be carry-over from other donors' samples.

J is TRBJ2-5 and V is TRBV2; no clear D. The V gene's germline CDR1 is SNHLY and CDR2 FYNNEI. Trimming pared 6 bases from V and 0 bases from J, leaving 8 bases between. There are 13 residues in the CDR3. The CDR3 sequence: CASRLSYQETQYF. In DNA, the CDR3 is TGTGCCAGCAGGTTGTCGTACCAAGAGACCCAGTACTTC.

This clone was seen a single time. The chain carries TRBV9 and TRBJ2-2, with D unresolved. V was pared by 1 base and J by 1 base, with 14 bases between. This CDR3 region has 17 residues. Germline V CDR1 and CDR2: SGDLS, YYNGEE. The CDR3 is CASSVSIVERNTGELFF. For the CDR3, the DNA is TGTGCCAGCAGCGTATCGATTGTTGAGCGGAACACCGGGGAGCTGTTTTTT.